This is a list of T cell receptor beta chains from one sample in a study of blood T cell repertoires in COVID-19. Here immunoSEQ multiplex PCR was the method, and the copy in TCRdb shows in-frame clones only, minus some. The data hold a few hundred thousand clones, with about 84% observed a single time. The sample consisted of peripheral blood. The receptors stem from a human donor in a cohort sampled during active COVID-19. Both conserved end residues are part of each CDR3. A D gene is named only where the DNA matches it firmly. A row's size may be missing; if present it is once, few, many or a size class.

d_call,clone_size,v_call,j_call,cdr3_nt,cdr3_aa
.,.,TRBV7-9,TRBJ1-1,TGTGCCAGCAGCCAGGGTTGGACTGAAGCTTTCTTT,CASSQGWTEAFF
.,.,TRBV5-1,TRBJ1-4,TGCGCCAGCAGCTTGGACGGGGGTCTCACTAATGAAAAACTGTTTTTT,CASSLDGGLTNEKLFF
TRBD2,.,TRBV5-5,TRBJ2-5,TGTGCCAGCAAACGGACTAGCGGGATAAGCCGCCTTCAAGAGACCCAGTACTTC,CASKRTSGISRLQETQYF
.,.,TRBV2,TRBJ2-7,TGTGCCAGCACCCTCGGACAGTACGAGCAGTACTTC,CASTLGQYEQYF
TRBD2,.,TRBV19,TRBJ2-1,TGTGCCAGTAGTCCCGGACTAGCGGGGGAACATGGTGAGCAGTTCTTC,CASSPGLAGEHGEQFF
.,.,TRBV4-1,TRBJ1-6,TGCGCCAGCAGCCAAGGCCAGGGGAATAATTCACCCCTCCACTTT,CASSQGQGNNSPLHF
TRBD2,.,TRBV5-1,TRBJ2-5,TGCGCCAGCAGCTTGAGCGGGAGGGAAGAGACCCAGTACTTC,CASSLSGREETQYF
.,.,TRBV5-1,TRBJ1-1,TGCGCCAGCAGCTCCTCCGGGACTGAAGCTTTCTTT,CASSSSGTEAFF
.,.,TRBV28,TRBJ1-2,TGTGCCAGCAGTTTATCAGCGTTGGAAGGCGGCTACACCTTC,CASSLSALEGGYTF
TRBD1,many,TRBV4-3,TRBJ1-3,TGCGCCAGCAGCCAAGGAGCCCCGGGACAGAGCATAAACACCATATATTTT,CASSQGAPGQSINTIYF
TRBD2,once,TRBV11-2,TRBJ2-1,TGTGCCAGCAGCTTAGAGAGACTAGCGGTATACAATGAGCAGTTCTTC,CASSLERLAVYNEQFF
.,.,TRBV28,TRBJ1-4,TGTGCCAGCAGTTTATTGACAGGAGAAAAACTGTTTTTT,CASSLLTGEKLFF
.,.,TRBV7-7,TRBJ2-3,TGTGCTAGCAGCTTTGACCCGCAGGGTACGCAGTATTTT,CASSFDPQGTQYF
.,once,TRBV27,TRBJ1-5,TGTGCCAGCAGTCGAAACCCCGCGGTCGATAATCAGCCCCAGCATTTT,CASSRNPAVDNQPQHF